Below, 11 T cell receptor beta chains from the same sample are listed, as sequenced in a study of blood T cell repertoires in COVID-19. Clones were sequenced by immunoSEQ multiplex PCR, and TCRdb holds only the in-frame ones, with some missing. The table includes around 31,000 clones, 80% to 95% detected once. The sequencing input was peripheral blood. Receptors were obtained from a man between 60 and 75 years old with acute or convalescent COVID-19.

The rearrangement joins TRBV19 to TRBJ1-6, with D possibly matching TRBD1 (5 bases). Germline CDR1 is LNHDA and CDR2 is SQIVND (reference sequence). V gave up 1 base and J gave up 3 bases, with 7 bases separating them. The CDR3 length is 15 residues. CDR3 sequence: CASSIGQGYNSPLHF. DNA of the CDR3: TGTGCCAGTAGTATAGGGCAGGGCTATAATTCACCCCTCCACTTT.

Notes on this clone: The junction departs from germline at one end; a sequencing error may be responsible. V is TRBV13 and J is TRBJ2-2, with 9 bases lining up with TRBD2. The length of the CDR3 is 16 residues. Germline-derived CDR1 and CDR2 are PRHDT and FYEKMQ (reference sequence). DNA for the CDR3: TGTGCCAGCAGCTTGAGACTAGCGGAGAACATCGGGGAGCTGTTTTTT. Translated, it gives CASSLRLAENIGELFF.

The rearrangement uses TRBV15 and TRBJ2-7; maybe TRBD2 (6 bases). Trimming removed 0 bases from V and 0 bases from J, with 18 bases in between. The CDR3 totals 18 residues. Germline V gene data show CDR1 as LNHNV and CDR2 as YYDKDF (reference sequence). The CDR3 loop is CATSRDFSPGRSSYEQYF. As DNA, the CDR3 is TGTGCCACCAGCAGAGATTTCTCCCCAGGGAGGAGCTCCTACGAGCAGTACTTC.

The rearrangement joins TRBV7-8 to TRBJ1-3; a possible D gene is TRBD1 (6 bases). This CDR3 region has 15 residues. The germline CDR1 and CDR2 sequences are SGHVS and FQNEAQ. V gave up 2 bases and J gave up 7 bases, with 15 bases separating them. As DNA, the CDR3 is TGTGCCAGCAGCTTACGTGGGACAACCGGGAACACCATATATTTT. Residues: CASSLRGTTGNTIYF.

This chain connects TRBV6-4 to TRBJ1-6; D unresolved. V was clipped by 6 bases and J by 7 bases, with 13 bases between them. This CDR3 comprises 14 residues. Germline assignment: CDR1 MRHNA and CDR2 SNTAGT. CDR3 amino acids: CASRVVNGNSPLHF. The DNA of the CDR3 is TGTGCCAGCAGAGTAGTAAACGGGAATTCACCCCTCCACTTT.

This clone has just one count. The V and J genes are TRBV5-1 and TRBJ1-4; D uncertain. The CDR3 contains 15 residues. V shed 0 bases and J shed 8 bases, with 14 bases lying between them. Germline CDR1 is SGHRS and CDR2 is YFSETQ. CDR3 coding DNA: TGCGCCAGCAGCTTGGGGAGGCTCCCAAGAGAAAAACTGTTTTTT. This translates into CASSLGRLPREKLFF.

The V and J genes are TRBV6-5 and TRBJ2-7, with a possible D match to TRBD1 (6 bases). V dropped 6 bases and J dropped 4 bases, with 13 bases sitting between them. Germline lookup yields CDR1 MNHEY and CDR2 SVGAGI. This CDR3 spans 13 amino acids. The CDR3 region has the DNA TGTGCCAGCAGCTTCGACAGGATTTACGAGCAGTACTTC. Its translation is CASSFDRIYEQYF.

The V gene is TRBV7-6, the J gene TRBJ1-3; 12 bases are a match to TRBD1. CDR1 is SGHVS and CDR2 is FNYEAQ in the germline V gene. This CDR3 comprises 18 residues. Germline trimming cut 6 bases from V and 5 bases from J; bases unmatched to any gene: 14. The CDR3 region is CASSPSGTGGAVRNTIYF. Here the CDR3 DNA reads TGTGCCAGCAGTCCTTCCGGGACAGGGGGCGCGGTTAGAAACACCATATATTTT.

In its sample, this clone was seen a few times. CDR3 bases: TGTGCCAGCAGTCCCACTAGCGGGGACTACGAGCAGTACTTC. Its translation is CASSPTSGDYEQYF. The rearrangement joins TRBV2 to TRBJ2-7; 10 bases are a match to TRBD2. The junction had 4 bases not matched to a gene; V was cut back by 5 bases and J by 3 bases. CDR3 length: 14 residues. CDR1 and CDR2 from the germline V gene are SNHLY and FYNNEI.

The chain has TRBV4-2 and TRBJ2-7; 9 bases agree with TRBD1. The germline gives CDR1 LGHNA, CDR2 YNFKEQ. With 1 base clipped from V and 12 bases from J, the junction kept 10 bases outside the gene matches. The CDR3 loop spans 14 amino acids. CDR3 coding DNA: TGTGCCAGCAGCCAAGGCATGACAGGGGGTCCGAGGTACTTC. Its translation is CASSQGMTGGPRYF.

Written as DNA, the CDR3 is TGTGCCAGCAGTGAAGCGATGCGGGAATGGGGGGAGCTGTTTTTT. Amino acids: CASSEAMREWGELFF. V and J are TRBV6-1 and TRBJ2-2; D is perhaps TRBD2 (6 bases). Germline-derived CDR1 and CDR2 are MNHNS and SASEGT. V gave up 0 bases and J gave up 8 bases, with 13 bases separating them. The CDR3 is 15 residues long.